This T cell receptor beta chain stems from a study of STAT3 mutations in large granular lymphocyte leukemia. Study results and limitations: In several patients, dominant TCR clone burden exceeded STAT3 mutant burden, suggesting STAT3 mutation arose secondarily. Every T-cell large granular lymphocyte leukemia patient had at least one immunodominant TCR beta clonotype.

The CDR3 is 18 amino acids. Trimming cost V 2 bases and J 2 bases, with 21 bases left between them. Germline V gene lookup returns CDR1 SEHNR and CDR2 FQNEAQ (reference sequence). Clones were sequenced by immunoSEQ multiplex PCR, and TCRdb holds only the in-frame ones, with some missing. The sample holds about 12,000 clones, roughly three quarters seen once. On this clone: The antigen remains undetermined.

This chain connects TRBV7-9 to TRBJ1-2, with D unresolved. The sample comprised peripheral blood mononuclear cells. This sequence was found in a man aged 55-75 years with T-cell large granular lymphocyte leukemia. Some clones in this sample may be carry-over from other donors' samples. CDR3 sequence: CASSLTGPLSIVNYGYTF. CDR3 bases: TGTGCCAGCAGCTTAACCGGGCCTCTCAGTATAGTCAACTATGGCTACACCTTC. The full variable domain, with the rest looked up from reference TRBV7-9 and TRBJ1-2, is DTGVSQNPRHKITKRGQNVTFRCDPISEHNRLYWYRQTLGQGPEFLTYFQNEAQLEKSRLLSDRFSAERPKGSFSTLEIQRTEQGDSAMYLCASSLTGPLSIVNYGYTFGSGTRLTVV.